This is a list of T cell receptor beta chains from one sample in a study of blood T cells in healthy people across ages. Each CDR3 protein is one row after TCRdb ran MiXCR on the 5' RACE reads. The sample lists approximately 730,000 distinct CDR3 sequences; around 40% were seen once. Material: blood. The receptors come from a woman between 55 and 75 years old in good health. Each CDR3 is given without its conserved first and last residue. Fields, in order: V gene, J gene, CDR3 protein.

V gene: TRBV10-2; J gene: TRBJ1-1; CDR3 protein: ASSDGDMNTEAF
V gene: TRBV14; J gene: TRBJ2-5; CDR3 protein: ASSQVGGTGGQQY
V gene: TRBV25-1; J gene: TRBJ1-1; CDR3 protein: ASAQRQGGTEAF
V gene: TRBV6-6; J gene: TRBJ2-1; CDR3 protein: ASSYVQGSGNEQF
V gene: TRBV24-1; J gene: TRBJ2-5; CDR3 protein: ATSDPLDETQY
V gene: TRBV10-3; J gene: TRBJ2-5; CDR3 protein: TISESRATSGSSQETQY
V gene: TRBV9; J gene: TRBJ1-2; CDR3 protein: ASSGRVRDYGYT
V gene: TRBV20-1; J gene: TRBJ2-1; CDR3 protein: SPTSGKGEQF
V gene: TRBV9; J gene: TRBJ2-1; CDR3 protein: ASSVQGAWGNEQF
V gene: TRBV23-1; J gene: TRBJ2-5; CDR3 protein: ASSQQTGFKTQY
V gene: TRBV12-3/TRBV12-4; J gene: TRBJ2-5; CDR3 protein: ASSEGLAGEQY
V gene: TRBV6-6; J gene: TRBJ1-2; CDR3 protein: ASSYSGGQGVNYGYT
V gene: TRBV29-1; J gene: TRBJ2-5; CDR3 protein: SVMDRFETQY
V gene: TRBV27; J gene: TRBJ2-5; CDR3 protein: PSSKTQLGPETQY
V gene: TRBV20-1; J gene: TRBJ2-6; CDR3 protein: SAGQGSSSGANVLT
V gene: TRBV4-1; J gene: TRBJ1-5; CDR3 protein: ASSQDLARNQPQH
V gene: TRBV29-1; J gene: TRBJ2-3; CDR3 protein: SAGLAGGITDTQY
V gene: TRBV10-3; J gene: TRBJ2-5; CDR3 protein: AISDRLRETQY
V gene: TRBV11-2; J gene: TRBJ2-5; CDR3 protein: ASSLPETQY
V gene: TRBV29-1; J gene: TRBJ2-7; CDR3 protein: SVVMKSEMGPSYEQY
V gene: TRBV12-3/TRBV12-4; J gene: TRBJ1-2; CDR3 protein: ASSLVQGAYYGYT
V gene: TRBV6-2/TRBV6-3; J gene: TRBJ2-3; CDR3 protein: ASSPYVDTQY
V gene: TRBV3-1; J gene: TRBJ2-7; CDR3 protein: ASSQDLGYLSYNEQY
V gene: TRBV10-2; J gene: TRBJ2-7; CDR3 protein: ASSEGWAYEQY
V gene: TRBV18; J gene: TRBJ1-5; CDR3 protein: ASSPSTGPRGQPQH
V gene: TRBV9; J gene: TRBJ2-3; CDR3 protein: ASSPVGTGGRTYGGDSTDTQY
V gene: TRBV29-1; J gene: TRBJ2-5; CDR3 protein: SVRAGGLQETQY
V gene: TRBV5-4; J gene: TRBJ2-1; CDR3 protein: ASSPRSGRSYNEQF
V gene: TRBV5-6; J gene: TRBJ2-1; CDR3 protein: ASSLISGGADNEQF
V gene: TRBV30; J gene: TRBJ1-2; CDR3 protein: AWSVQDAPFYGYT
V gene: TRBV2; J gene: TRBJ1-2; CDR3 protein: ASTREQVYGYT
V gene: TRBV4-1; J gene: TRBJ2-6; CDR3 protein: ASSQGESGANVLT
V gene: TRBV10-2; J gene: .; CDR3 protein: ASSKPGQTQY
V gene: TRBV7-3; J gene: TRBJ2-6; CDR3 protein: ASSLGGIFYSGANVLT
V gene: TRBV29-1; J gene: TRBJ2-7; CDR3 protein: SVDPSGGEIEQY
V gene: TRBV20-1; J gene: TRBJ2-7; CDR3 protein: SAPGLASIDEQY
V gene: TRBV20-1; J gene: TRBJ2-2; CDR3 protein: SVEGLAGAGNTGELF
V gene: TRBV20-1; J gene: TRBJ2-1; CDR3 protein: SASDLNKINEQF
V gene: TRBV5-1; J gene: TRBJ1-1; CDR3 protein: ASSLDQGGKGF
V gene: TRBV3-1; J gene: TRBJ1-2; CDR3 protein: ASSPWPRRGTGLYYGYT
V gene: TRBV7-3; J gene: TRBJ2-7; CDR3 protein: ASSLGATGQY
V gene: TRBV20-1; J gene: TRBJ2-7; CDR3 protein: SAEKTGAAYEQY
V gene: TRBV7-2; J gene: TRBJ2-1; CDR3 protein: ASSLGDRTYNEQF
V gene: TRBV12-3/TRBV12-4; J gene: TRBJ1-1; CDR3 protein: ASSPRTGWSTEAF
V gene: TRBV6-5; J gene: TRBJ2-7; CDR3 protein: ASSYSGTSAYEQY
V gene: TRBV5-1; J gene: TRBJ2-1; CDR3 protein: ASSPNGGASNEQF
V gene: TRBV5-1; J gene: TRBJ2-3; CDR3 protein: ASSLLSSPSTDTQY
V gene: TRBV7-8; J gene: TRBJ2-7; CDR3 protein: ASSRNRDRSFTYEQY
V gene: TRBV5-4; J gene: TRBJ2-3; CDR3 protein: ASSLAVGADTDTQY
V gene: TRBV20-1; J gene: TRBJ1-5; CDR3 protein: SARQTHQPQH
V gene: TRBV18; J gene: TRBJ2-5; CDR3 protein: ASSPGINRLDKQETQY
V gene: TRBV3-1; J gene: TRBJ2-1; CDR3 protein: ASSLEGLAGASSYNEQF
V gene: TRBV7-9; J gene: TRBJ2-7; CDR3 protein: ASGPTTDITYEQY
V gene: TRBV29-1; J gene: TRBJ2-2; CDR3 protein: SVPTSGTGEFNTGELF
V gene: TRBV6-5; J gene: TRBJ2-7; CDR3 protein: ASSYGPKREQY